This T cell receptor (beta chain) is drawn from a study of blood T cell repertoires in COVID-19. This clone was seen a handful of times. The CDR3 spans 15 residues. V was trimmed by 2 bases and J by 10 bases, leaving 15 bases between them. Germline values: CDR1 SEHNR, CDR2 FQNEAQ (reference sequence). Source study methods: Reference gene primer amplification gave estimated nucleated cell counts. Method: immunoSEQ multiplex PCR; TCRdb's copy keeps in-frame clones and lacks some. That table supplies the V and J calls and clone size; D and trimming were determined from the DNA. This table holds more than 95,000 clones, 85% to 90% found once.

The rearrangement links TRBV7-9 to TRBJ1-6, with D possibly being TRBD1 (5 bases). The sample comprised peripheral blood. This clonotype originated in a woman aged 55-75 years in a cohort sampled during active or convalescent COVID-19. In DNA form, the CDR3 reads TGTGCCAGCAGCTTAATGGGCAGGGTTGACTCACCCCTCCACTTT. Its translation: CASSLMGRVDSPLHF.